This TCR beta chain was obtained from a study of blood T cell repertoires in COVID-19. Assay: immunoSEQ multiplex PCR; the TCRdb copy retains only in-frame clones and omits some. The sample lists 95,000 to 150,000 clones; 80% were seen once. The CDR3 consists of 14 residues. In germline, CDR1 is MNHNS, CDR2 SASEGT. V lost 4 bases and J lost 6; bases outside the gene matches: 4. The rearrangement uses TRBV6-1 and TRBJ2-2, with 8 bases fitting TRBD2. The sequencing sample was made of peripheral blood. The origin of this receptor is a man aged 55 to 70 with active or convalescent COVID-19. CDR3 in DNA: TGTGCCAGCAGTGCAGCGGGAGTACCCGGGGAGCTGTTTTTT. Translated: CASSAAGVPGELFF.